This T cell receptor (beta chain) was captured by sequencing in a study of shared clonotypes between healthy human individuals. Terminally differentiated effector memory CD45RA+ cells were left out of the naive CD8 fraction, which was CD45RO-negative and positively selected for CCR7. Recent vaccinations or acute infections were absent in the healthy HIV-negative adult donors. The V gene end was trimmed by 4 bases and the J gene end by 7 bases; junction bases not matched to a gene: 10. From germline, CDR1 is SEHNR and CDR2 FQNEAQ (reference sequence). CDR3 length: 15 amino acids. Deep-level settings were used for running the assay. The input for sorted-subset replicate PCRs was about 200 ng DNA, about 30,000 T cell genomes. How the authors handled the data: There were no quality scores in the junction-only immunoSEQ sequences, so filtering differed. Here immunoSEQ multiplex PCR was the method, and the copy in TCRdb shows in-frame clones only, minus some. Clonal size and the V and J genes are those of that table, whereas D and trimming came from the DNA. The sample consists of 2 million to 2.5 million clones, roughly 91% of them appearing once.

V usage is TRBV7-9 and J usage is TRBJ2-7; the match to TRBD2 covers 10 bases. This receptor was taken from a young man in good health. Some clones in this sample may be carry-over from other donors' samples. Sequenced: naive CD8+ T cells from PBMCs. The CDR3 sequence: CASSSNLAGADEQYF. The CDR3 nucleotides are TGTGCCAGCAGCTCGAACCTAGCGGGAGCTGATGAGCAGTACTTC.